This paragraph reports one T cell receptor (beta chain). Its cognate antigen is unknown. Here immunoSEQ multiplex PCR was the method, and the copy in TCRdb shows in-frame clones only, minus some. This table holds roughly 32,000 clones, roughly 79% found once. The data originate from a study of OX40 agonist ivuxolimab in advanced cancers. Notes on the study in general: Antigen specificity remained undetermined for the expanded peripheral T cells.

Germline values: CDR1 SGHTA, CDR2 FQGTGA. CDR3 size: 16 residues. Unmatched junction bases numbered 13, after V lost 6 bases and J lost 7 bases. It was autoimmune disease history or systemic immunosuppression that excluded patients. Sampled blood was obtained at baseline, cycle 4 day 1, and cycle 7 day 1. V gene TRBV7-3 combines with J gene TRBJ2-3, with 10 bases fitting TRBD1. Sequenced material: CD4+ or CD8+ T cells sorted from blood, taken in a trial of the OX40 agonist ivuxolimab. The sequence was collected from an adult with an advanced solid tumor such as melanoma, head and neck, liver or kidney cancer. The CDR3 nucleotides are TGTGCCAGCAGTGTGGGGACAGGGGCTTTCCAGAATACGCAGTATTTT. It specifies CASSVGTGAFQNTQYF. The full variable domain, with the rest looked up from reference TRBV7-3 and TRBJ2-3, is GAGVSQTPSNKVTEKGKYVELRCDPISGHTALYWYRQSLGQGPEFLIYFQGTGAADDSGLPNDRFFAVRPEGSVSTLKIQRTERGDSAVYLCASSVGTGAFQNTQYFGPGTRLTVL.